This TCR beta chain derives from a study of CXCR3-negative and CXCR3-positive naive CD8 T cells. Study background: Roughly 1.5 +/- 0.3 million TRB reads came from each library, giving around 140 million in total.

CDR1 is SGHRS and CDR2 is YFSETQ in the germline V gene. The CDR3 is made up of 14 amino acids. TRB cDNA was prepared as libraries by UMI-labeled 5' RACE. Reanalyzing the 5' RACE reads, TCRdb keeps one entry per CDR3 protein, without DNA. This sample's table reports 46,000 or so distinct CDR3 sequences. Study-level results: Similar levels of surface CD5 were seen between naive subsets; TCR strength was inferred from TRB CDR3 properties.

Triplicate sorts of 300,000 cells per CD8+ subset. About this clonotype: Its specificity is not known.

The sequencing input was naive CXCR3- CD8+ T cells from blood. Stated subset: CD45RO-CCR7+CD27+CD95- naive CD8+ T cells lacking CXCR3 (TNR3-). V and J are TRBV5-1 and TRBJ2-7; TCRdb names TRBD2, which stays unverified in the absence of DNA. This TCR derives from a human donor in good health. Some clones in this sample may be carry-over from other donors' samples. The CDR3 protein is CASSLGGLSYEQYF.